These 15 T cell receptor beta chains came from one sample sequenced in a study of blood T cell repertoires in COVID-19 (dated by TCRdb to about 2020). Library prep was done by the immunoSEQ multiplex PCR assay. TCRdb carries this immuneACCESS record with in-frame sequences only. Its versions omit some clonotypes, under half of them owing to an unresolved V gene in the studies checked, with the rest unexplained. In all, the sample holds approximately 280,000 clones, and about nine tenths of those were seen once. Of the sample, 1.5% to 2% falls within the top ten clones. Material: PBMCs or T cells enriched from blood (not recorded which). The receptors were sampled from a woman in her sixties or seventies who had recovered from COVID-19.

The chain links TRBV7-2 to TRBJ2-2, with TRBD1 matching 9 bases. The CDR3 is made up of 17 amino acids. V lost 1 base and J lost 5; bases outside the gene matches: 8. Germline V gene data show CDR1 as SGHTA and CDR2 as FQGNSA. The CDR3 loop reads CASSLVQGARLTGELFF. CDR3 coding DNA: TGTGCCAGCAGCTTAGTACAGGGGGCGCGTCTGACCGGGGAGCTGTTTTTT.

This clone was observed once. The V and J genes are TRBV27 and TRBJ1-4, with D uncertain. Deletions cut 2 bases from V and 8 bases from J, with 3 bases between. Germline V gene sequence: CDR1 MNHEY, CDR2 SMNVEV (reference sequence). This CDR3 has 11 amino acids. CDR3 bases: TGTGCCAGCAGTTTACAGGAAAAACTGTTTTTT. Translating it yields CASSLQEKLFF. Full variable domain (outside the CDR3, taken from reference TRBV27 and TRBJ1-4): EAQVTQNPRYLITVTGKKLTVTCSQNMNHEYMSWYRQDPGLGLRQIYYSMNVEVTDKGDVPEGYKVSRKEKRNFPLILESPSPNQTSLYFCASSLQEKLFFGSGTQLSVL.

V usage is TRBV6-1 and J usage is TRBJ1-5; perhaps TRBD1 as D (6 bases). From germline, CDR1 is MNHNS and CDR2 SASEGT. V was cut by 4 bases and J by 3 bases, with 19 bases left in between. The length of the CDR3 is 17 residues. The CDR3, as DNA: TGTGCCAGCAGTGGAGGGGGGGTCTTCTACCCCAATCAGCCCCAGCATTTT. It encodes CASSGGGVFYPNQPQHF.

V usage is TRBV6-5 and J usage is TRBJ1-1, with D perhaps matching TRBD1 (5 bases). The CDR3 sequence is 15 residues long. V lost 6 bases to trimming and J lost 6 bases, with 20 bases between them. Germline CDR1 is MNHEY and CDR2 is SVGAGI. CDR3 residues: CASSRWGPAGAEAFF. The CDR3 DNA follows: TGTGCCAGCAGCCGATGGGGCCCAGCGGGCGCTGAAGCTTTCTTT.

This chain uses TRBV7-2 with TRBJ1-2; possibly TRBD1 for D (5 bases). In germline, CDR1 is SGHTA, CDR2 FQGNSA. V was cut by 0 bases and J by 4 bases, with 12 bases left in between. The CDR3 length is 15 residues. Here the CDR3 reads CASSLAGGTLYGYTF. The CDR3 DNA reads as TGTGCCAGCAGCTTAGCGGGGGGGACCCTCTATGGCTACACCTTC. The variable domain in full, completed from reference TRBV7-2 and TRBJ1-2, reads GAGVSQSPSNKVTEKGKDVELRCDPISGHTALYWYRQSLGQGLEFLIYFQGNSAPDKSGLPSDRFSAERTGGSVSTLTIQRTQQEDSAVYLCASSLAGGTLYGYTFGSGTRLTVV.

This clone was seen only once. This chain joins TRBV9 and TRBJ2-2, with D hard to call. CDR1 is SGDLS and CDR2 is YYNGEE in the germline V gene. V gave up 0 bases and J gave up 2 bases, with 8 bases separating them. The CDR3 sequence is 15 residues long. The CDR3 region is CASSVAGPNTGELFF. The DNA of the CDR3 is TGTGCCAGCAGCGTAGCAGGCCCTAACACCGGGGAGCTGTTTTTT.

For this clone: At one of its ends the junction is not consistent with the germline gene, which may arise from a read error. V gene TRBV5-1 combines with J gene TRBJ1-1; a weak D match, TRBD1 (5 bases). Germline V lookup: CDR1 SGHRS, CDR2 YFSETQ. The CDR3 contains 15 residues. CDR3 loop: CASSLEQGPITQAFF. The CDR3 DNA reads as TGCGCCAGCAGCTTGGAGCAGGGCCCCATCACTCAAGCTTTCTTT.

The J gene is TRBJ2-3, the V gene TRBV28; 10 nucleotides agree with TRBD2. The CDR3 runs 15 residues. Germline V CDR1 and CDR2: MDHEN, SYDVKM. V dropped 5 bases and J dropped 6; count of bases not matched to a gene: 8. The CDR3: CASSKSGGAGDTQYF. The DNA of the CDR3 is TGTGCCAGCAGTAAAAGCGGGGGGGCCGGCGATACGCAGTATTTT. Full variable domain (rest looked up from reference TRBV28 and TRBJ2-3): DVKVTQSSRYLVKRTGEKVFLECVQDMDHENMFWYRQDPGLGLRLIYFSYDVKMKEKGDIPEGYSVSREKKERFSLILESASTNQTSMYLCASSKSGGAGDTQYFGPGTRLTVL.

This clone was recorded a few times. This chain uses TRBV9 with TRBJ2-5, with 9 nucleotides matching TRBD2. Germline CDR1 is SGDLS and CDR2 is YYNGEE. Losses at the gene ends were 0 bases for V and 1 base for J; bases not matched to a gene: 1. CDR3 length: 15 amino acids. CDR3 in amino acids: CASSVEGLAQETQYF. CDR3 bases: TGTGCCAGCAGCGTAGAGGGACTAGCCCAAGAGACCCAGTACTTC.

This clone showed up just a few times. The chain couples TRBV18 to TRBJ1-6; tentatively, D is TRBD1 (6 bases). The CDR3 totals 14 residues. Germline assignment: CDR1 KGHSH and CDR2 LQKENI. Trimming left V 2 bases short and J 10 bases short, with 12 bases between. The CDR3 reads CASSPNRVQSPLHF. The DNA for the CDR3 is TGTGCCAGCTCACCAAACAGGGTTCAGTCACCCCTCCACTTT.

The chain combines TRBV10-3 with TRBJ2-7, with D maybe TRBD1 (6 bases). Trimming pared 3 bases from V and 3 bases from J, leaving 12 bases between. CDR1 is ENHRY and CDR2 is SYGVKD in the germline V gene. This CDR3 comprises 14 residues. CDR3 protein: CAISDQGLGYEQYF. The CDR3 nucleotides read TGTGCCATCAGTGACCAGGGGTTGGGCTACGAGCAGTACTTC.

J is TRBJ2-2 and V is TRBV3-1 (or the pseudogene TRBV3-2); D gene uncertain. This CDR3 is built from 13 residues. The V end was cut by 7 bases, the J end by 6 bases, with 12 bases between. The germline CDR1 and CDR2 sequences are LGHDT and YNNKEL (reference sequence). Here the CDR3 reads CASTPFRAGELFF. The CDR3 DNA reads as TGTGCCAGCACCCCGTTTAGAGCCGGGGAGCTGTTTTTT.

This sequence joins TRBV7-8 and TRBJ2-5; 10 bases are shared with TRBD2. V was clipped by 6 bases and J by 3 bases; unmatched bases: 10. The CDR3 covers 16 residues. The germline V gene has CDR1 SGHVS and CDR2 FQNEAQ. For the CDR3, the DNA is TGTGCCAGCAGTAACGACCTAGCGGGGGTGGAAGAGACCCAGTACTTC. This gives the protein CASSNDLAGVEETQYF.

This clone was found a few times. The rearrangement uses TRBV28 and TRBJ1-2; 9 nucleotides line up with TRBD1. CDR3 size: 14 residues. J lost 10 bases, V lost 5 bases, and 11 bases had no gene match. Germline lookup yields CDR1 MDHEN and CDR2 SYDVKM. This CDR3 reads CASSLPGQGRDYTF. CDR3 nucleotides: TGTGCCAGCAGTCTACCGGGACAGGGCCGGGACTACACCTTC.

The DNA for the CDR3 is TGTGCCAGCAGCCGACAGGGCCCCTACTACGAGCAGTACTTC. It is translated as CASSRQGPYYEQYF. This chain links TRBV25-1 with TRBJ2-7; 7 bases are a match to TRBD1. CDR3 length: 14 residues. Germline CDR1 reads MGHDK; CDR2 reads SYGVNS. Unmatched junction bases numbered 8, after V lost 6 bases and J lost 3 bases.